This TCR beta chain was sequenced for a study of blood T cell repertoires in COVID-19. As for the study in general: From the United States, Italy and Spain came samples of acute and convalescent COVID-19.

The repertoire was sequenced with immunoSEQ multiplex PCR; TCRdb's copy has only in-frame clones and lacks some. The table records about 160,000 clones, more than 80% of them present only once. The CDR3 loop spans 13 amino acids. V lost 2 bases, J lost 7 bases, and 9 bases lay in between. In germline, CDR1 is SEHNR, CDR2 FQNEAQ (reference sequence). This sequence joins TRBV7-9 and TRBJ1-5, with a tentative D call TRBD1 (5 bases). This clonotype was obtained from a man aged 55 to 70 with acute or convalescent COVID-19. What was sequenced was peripheral blood. CDR3 amino acids: CASSLSGGQPQHF. CDR3 in DNA: TGTGCCAGCAGCTTATCGGGGGGACAGCCCCAGCATTTT.